This record covers a single TCR beta chain. Its antigen is not identified. The data were obtained in a study of molecular identifiers for immune sequencing clone quantification. About the research overall: In the replicates, RNA derived from 20,000 or 100,000 naive CD8 cells was divided into five parts, and four were sequenced. Study results and limitations: Naive cells had under 1% of molecules in clones above 20 RNA copies, effectors over 99%.

Bulk TCR library preparation followed previously described methods with listed TCR primers. TCRdb used MiXCR to reprocess the PCR reads, holding one entry per CDR3 protein. This sample has about half a million distinct CDR3 sequences, with about a quarter found just once. Researchers sorted naive CD8 T cells as cells that were CD8+CD4-CCR7+CD45RA+. The germline V gene has CDR1 DFQATT and CDR2 SNEGSKA (reference sequence). Trimming removed 5 bases from V and 1 base from J; junction bases left unmatched: 9. The CDR3 has 15 residues. The sequencing input was naive CD8+ T cells from blood, with Jurkat cell RNA spiked in. Subset in this sample: FACS-sorted CD8+CD4-CCR7+CD45RA+ naive T cells. This clonotype was obtained from a human donor in good health. Some libraries in this study had Jurkat cell RNA spiked in. This chain links TRBV20-1 with TRBJ1-2; 8 bases match TRBD1. CDR3 coding DNA: TGCAGTGCTCCCTTCCCGGACAGGGTTAACTATGGCTACACCTTC. Encoded protein: CSAPFPDRVNYGYTF.